This TCR beta chain is drawn from a study of blood T cell repertoires in COVID-19. Study at large: There were acute and convalescent COVID-19 samples, and they came from the United States, Italy and Spain.

Profiling relied on immunoSEQ multiplex PCR, and the TCRdb table lists in-frame clones only, not all of them. The sample consists of about 160,000 clones, around nine tenths of them appearing once. This CDR3 spans 16 amino acids. The J segment lost 3 bases and the V segment lost 4 bases, leaving 9 bases of the junction unmatched. Germline CDR1 is SNHLY and CDR2 is FYNNEI. The clonotype originates from a woman in her 70s with COVID-19, enrolled during active disease. Input material: peripheral blood. This sequence joins TRBV2 and TRBJ1-1, with TRBD1 matching 9 bases. The CDR3 nucleotides read TGTGCCAGCAGTGTTACAGGGGGCATGTATTACACTGAAGCTTTCTTT. Its protein product is CASSVTGGMYYTEAFF.